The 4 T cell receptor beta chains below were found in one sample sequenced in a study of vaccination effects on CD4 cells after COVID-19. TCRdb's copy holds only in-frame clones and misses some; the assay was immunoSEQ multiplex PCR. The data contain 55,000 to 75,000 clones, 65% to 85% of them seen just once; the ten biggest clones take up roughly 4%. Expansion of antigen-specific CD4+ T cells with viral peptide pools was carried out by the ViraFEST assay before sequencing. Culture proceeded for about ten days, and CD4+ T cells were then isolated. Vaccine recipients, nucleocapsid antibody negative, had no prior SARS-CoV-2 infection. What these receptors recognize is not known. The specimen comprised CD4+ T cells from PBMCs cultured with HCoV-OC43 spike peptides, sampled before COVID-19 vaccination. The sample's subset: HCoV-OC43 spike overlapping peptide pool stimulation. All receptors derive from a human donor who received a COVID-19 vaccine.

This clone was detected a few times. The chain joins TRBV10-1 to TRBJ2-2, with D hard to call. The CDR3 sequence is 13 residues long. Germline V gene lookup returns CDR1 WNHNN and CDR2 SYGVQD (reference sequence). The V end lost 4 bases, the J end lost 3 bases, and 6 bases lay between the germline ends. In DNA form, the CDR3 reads TGCGCCAGCAGTGGGTCTTACACCGGGGAGCTGTTTTTT. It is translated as CASSGSYTGELFF.

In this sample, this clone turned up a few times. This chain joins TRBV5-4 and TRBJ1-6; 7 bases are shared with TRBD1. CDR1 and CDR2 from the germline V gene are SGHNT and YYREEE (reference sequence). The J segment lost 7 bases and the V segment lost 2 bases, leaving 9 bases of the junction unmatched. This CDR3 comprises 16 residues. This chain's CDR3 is CASSLGAGQENSPLHF. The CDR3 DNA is TGTGCCAGCAGCTTAGGCGCCGGACAGGAAAATTCACCCCTCCACTTT.

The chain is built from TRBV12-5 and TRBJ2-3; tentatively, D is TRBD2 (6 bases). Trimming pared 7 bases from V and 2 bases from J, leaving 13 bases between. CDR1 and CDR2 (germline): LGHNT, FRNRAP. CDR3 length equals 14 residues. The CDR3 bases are TGTGCTAGTGCCCTTAGCGGATACACAGATACGCAGTATTTT. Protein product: CASALSGYTDTQYF.

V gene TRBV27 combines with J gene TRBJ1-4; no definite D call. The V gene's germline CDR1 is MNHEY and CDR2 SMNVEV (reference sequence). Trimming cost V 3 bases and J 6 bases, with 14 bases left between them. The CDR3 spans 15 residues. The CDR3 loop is CASSFTKGGDEKLFF. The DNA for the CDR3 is TGTGCCAGCAGTTTTACCAAGGGCGGGGATGAAAAACTGTTTTTT.